This T cell receptor (beta chain) was captured in a study of OX40 agonist ivuxolimab in advanced cancers. About the full investigation: Ivuxolimab was a fully human IgG2 agonistic monoclonal antibody targeting the costimulatory receptor OX40 (CD134). Intravenous ivuxolimab was administered to patients every 2 weeks at six dose levels: 0.01, 0.1, 0.3, 1.5, 3 and 10 mg/kg. Three dose-escalation patients achieved partial responses, one with hepatocellular carcinoma and two with cutaneous melanoma. The monotherapy dose-escalation portion (N of about 47 patients) of the phase I ivuxolimab trial is reported in the paper. The purpose of peripheral TCRbeta sequencing was to test whether ivuxolimab changed TCR sequence diversity and led to clonal T-cell expansion. Prior anti-PD-1, anti-PD-L1 or anti-CTLA-4 therapy was permitted, and 40% to 50% of dose-escalation patients had received checkpoint inhibitors. In the dose-escalation cohort, about four fifths of patients were male, and the mean age was roughly 60 years with a range of about 20 to 90. Among the roughly 54 dose-escalation patients, some 19 had hepatocellular carcinoma, 15 or so melanoma, 9 renal cell carcinoma and 9 head and neck cancer.

General conclusions and limits of the study: In partial responders in the 0.1-3.0 mg/kg groups, normalized peripheral clonal expansion was found to be among the lowest, especially among CD8+ T cells. After ivuxolimab, CD8+ T cells had more expanded clones than CD4+ T cells on average. Low levels of normalized T-cell clonal expansion were also seen in some nonresponding patients. Clonal expansion of both CD4+ and CD8+ blood T cells was observed from baseline to week 6 at doses 0.1 to 3.0 mg/kg. The antigen specificity of the clonally expanded peripheral T cells was not determined.

The CDR3 contains 14 residues, cysteine and phenylalanine counted. Here the CDR3 DNA is all that survives: 42 bases in frame from base 1. V and J are truncated by 0 bases and 5 bases respectively, leaving an intervening sequence of 10 bases. CDR1 SGHRS and CDR2 YFSETQ were looked up in the germline V gene. This clone was observed once. The antigen it recognizes is unknown. Base-call qualities are not available, and no considerably larger clone is one nucleotide away. The trial excluded patients who had a history of autoimmune disease or were on systemic immunosuppression. Peripheral blood for TCR sequencing was collected from all dose cohorts at baseline, on cycle 4 day 1, and on cycle 7 day 1. Samples came from an open-label, multicenter, first-in-human phase I dose-escalation trial of ivuxolimab. Adults with locally advanced or metastatic melanoma, renal cell, hepatocellular, or head and neck squamous cell carcinoma were enrolled in the trial. Before TCR sequencing, CD4+ T cells and CD8+ T cells were sorted from peripheral blood as separate populations.

For sequencing of the TCRbeta CDR3 region, genomic DNA was extracted from the sorted cells. TCRbeta CDR3 regions were sequenced using the immunoSEQ Assay. Here the immuneACCESS table is served through TCRdb, limited to in-frame sequences with V and J called. Missing clones are a known gap in these copies; in checked studies unresolved V genes cover under half, and the rest lacks a known reason. The sample profile shows 75,000 to 80,000 clones; about 84% of them were found once. The top ten constitute over 3.5% of the sample. Here the chain combines TRBV5-1 and TRBJ2-3; a confident D gene designation cannot be given. This TCR came from an adult with an advanced solid tumor such as melanoma, head and neck, liver or kidney cancer. The sample was CD4+ or CD8+ T cells sorted from blood, taken in a trial of the OX40 agonist ivuxolimab. The DNA reads TGCGCCAGCAGCTTGGCCGGAACCCTAGATACGCAGTATTTT. Its translation is CASSLAGTLDTQYF.